A selection of T cell receptor beta chains follows, all from one sample in a study of cytomegalovirus exposure and HLA in healthy donors. Sequencing was performed with immunoSEQ multiplex PCR; in TCRdb, only in-frame clones are kept and a portion is missing. The data contain 150,000 to 170,000 clones, approximately 72% of them seen just once; the ten biggest clones take up about 1.3%. Sequencing was performed on PBMCs. Source of these receptors: a man between 18 and 35 years old in good health and CMV-seronegative. CDR3s include the opening cysteine and the closing phenylalanine or tryptophan. Each record gives: J gene, V gene, D gene, CDR3 DNA, CDR3 protein. A D gene is named only where the DNA matches it firmly.

TRBJ2-7,TRBV7-2,.,TGTGCCAGCAGCTTAGGGCAGTTCTCCTACGAGCAGTACTTC,CASSLGQFSYEQYF
TRBJ2-7,TRBV10-2,TRBD1,TGCGCCAGCATTGGGGACAGCTACGAGCAGTACTTC,CASIGDSYEQYF
TRBJ2-7,TRBV19,.,TGTGCCAGTAGGGCGGGGACAGCCAGAGTGAACGAGCAGTACTTC,CASRAGTARVNEQYF
TRBJ2-6,TRBV5-1,.,TGCGCCAGCAGCGAGGGCAGCTCTGGGGCCAACGTCCTGACTTTC,CASSEGSSGANVLTF
TRBJ2-3,TRBV6-5,.,TGTGCCAGCAGTTACTCCCGGACCGGGGGAGATACGCAGTATTTT,CASSYSRTGGDTQYF
TRBJ1-5,TRBV7-8,TRBD1,TGTGCCAGCAGCTTAGGACAGGGGGTTCAGCCCCAGCATTTT,CASSLGQGVQPQHF
TRBJ1-1,TRBV4-1,TRBD1,TGCGCCAGCAGCCAAGATGACAGGGTGAACACTGAAGCTTTCTTT,CASSQDDRVNTEAFF
TRBJ2-7,TRBV11-2,TRBD1,TGTGCCAGCAGCTGGGACGATAGGGACAGGGTTACCTACGAGCAGTACTTC,CASSWDDRDRVTYEQYF
TRBJ2-7,TRBV27,.,TGTGCCAGCAGTCTGACGGGTACCTTAATCAGCGGCGAGCAGTACTTC,CASSLTGTLISGEQYF
TRBJ2-5,TRBV5-4,.,TGTGCCAGCAGGATCGACGGGTGGAGAGAGACCCAGTACTTC,CASRIDGWRETQYF
TRBJ1-2,TRBV27,.,TGTGCCAGCAGTTTAAGTGGGGGGAACTATGGCTACACCTTC,CASSLSGGNYGYTF
TRBJ2-7,TRBV7-9,.,TGTGCCAGCAGCCCCCGGGACACTAACTCCTACGAGCAGTACTTC,CASSPRDTNSYEQYF
TRBJ2-1,TRBV4-3,.,TGCGCCAGCAGCCGCCTCGGGGTAGGAGAGGGCAATGAGCAGTTCTTC,CASSRLGVGEGNEQFF
TRBJ2-2,TRBV2,.,TGTGCCAGCACGTACACCGGGGAGCTGTTTTTT,CASTYTGELFF
TRBJ2-3,TRBV27,.,TGTGCCAGCAGTTTCCGGAGGGCCAGGACAGATACGCAGTATTTT,CASSFRRARTDTQYF
TRBJ2-6,TRBV10-2,TRBD1,TGCGCCAGCAGGGACAGGGGTCCATGGGCCAACGTCCTGACTTTC,CASRDRGPWANVLTF
TRBJ1-1,TRBV7-9,.,TGTGCCAGCCGCGGGTCCGAAGGACACACTGAAGCTTTCTTT,CASRGSEGHTEAFF